This T cell receptor beta chain was sequenced during a study of blood T cell repertoires in COVID-19. Source study methods: Amplification of reference gene primers provided the estimated nucleated cell counts. TCRdb keeps only in-frame clones here, not all; method: immunoSEQ multiplex PCR. V, J and clone size reflect that table, while D and trimming were determined from the DNA. The sample records around 150,000 clones, 90% to 95% being singletons. The CDR3 is 15 residues long. Germline assignment: CDR1 SGHTA and CDR2 FQGTGA. Trimming shortened V by 2 bases and J by 2 bases, and 12 bases separated the two germline ends.

The TCR sequence derives from a woman aged 55-69 years with COVID-19, enrolled during active disease. This chain joins TRBV7-3 and TRBJ2-5; tentatively, D is TRBD2 (6 bases). Source material: peripheral blood. Here the CDR3 DNA reads TGTGCCAGCAGCTTACTGGGAGGCGGGCAAGAGACCCAGTACTTC. Protein sequence: CASSLLGGGQETQYF.